This TCR beta chain stems from a study of cytomegalovirus exposure and HLA in healthy donors. Notes on the study in general: Among TCR sequences, most were rare, though some public TCRs appeared in many donors. Accurate predictions that matched the HLA-A and HLA-B alleles of most subjects were reportedly made from TCR beta sequences. Prior analysis indicated that the majority of TCR beta V segments exhibited productivity approximately 87% or approximately 30% of the time.

Donors showed nominal health when sampled, although they likely had unrecorded immune exposures. Comments on this clone: Its cognate antigen is unknown.

The CDR3 loop spans 14 amino acids. Trimming left V 4 bases short and J 1 base short, with 12 bases between. Germline V gene lookup returns CDR1 SGHDT and CDR2 YYEEEE. PCR used 60 Vbeta primers and 13 Jbeta primers. Using immunoSEQ multiplex PCR, the repertoire was profiled, and TCRdb retains in-frame clones only, with some absent. The sample lists about 140,000 clones; over 60% were seen once. Material for sequencing was PBMCs. This receptor was taken from a female donor in good health and CMV-seropositive. V gene TRBV5-6 combines with J gene TRBJ2-7; D might be TRBD1 (6 bases). This CDR3 is CASSTLGQSYEQYF. DNA of the CDR3: TGTGCCAGCAGCACCTTAGGACAGTCCTACGAGCAGTACTTC.